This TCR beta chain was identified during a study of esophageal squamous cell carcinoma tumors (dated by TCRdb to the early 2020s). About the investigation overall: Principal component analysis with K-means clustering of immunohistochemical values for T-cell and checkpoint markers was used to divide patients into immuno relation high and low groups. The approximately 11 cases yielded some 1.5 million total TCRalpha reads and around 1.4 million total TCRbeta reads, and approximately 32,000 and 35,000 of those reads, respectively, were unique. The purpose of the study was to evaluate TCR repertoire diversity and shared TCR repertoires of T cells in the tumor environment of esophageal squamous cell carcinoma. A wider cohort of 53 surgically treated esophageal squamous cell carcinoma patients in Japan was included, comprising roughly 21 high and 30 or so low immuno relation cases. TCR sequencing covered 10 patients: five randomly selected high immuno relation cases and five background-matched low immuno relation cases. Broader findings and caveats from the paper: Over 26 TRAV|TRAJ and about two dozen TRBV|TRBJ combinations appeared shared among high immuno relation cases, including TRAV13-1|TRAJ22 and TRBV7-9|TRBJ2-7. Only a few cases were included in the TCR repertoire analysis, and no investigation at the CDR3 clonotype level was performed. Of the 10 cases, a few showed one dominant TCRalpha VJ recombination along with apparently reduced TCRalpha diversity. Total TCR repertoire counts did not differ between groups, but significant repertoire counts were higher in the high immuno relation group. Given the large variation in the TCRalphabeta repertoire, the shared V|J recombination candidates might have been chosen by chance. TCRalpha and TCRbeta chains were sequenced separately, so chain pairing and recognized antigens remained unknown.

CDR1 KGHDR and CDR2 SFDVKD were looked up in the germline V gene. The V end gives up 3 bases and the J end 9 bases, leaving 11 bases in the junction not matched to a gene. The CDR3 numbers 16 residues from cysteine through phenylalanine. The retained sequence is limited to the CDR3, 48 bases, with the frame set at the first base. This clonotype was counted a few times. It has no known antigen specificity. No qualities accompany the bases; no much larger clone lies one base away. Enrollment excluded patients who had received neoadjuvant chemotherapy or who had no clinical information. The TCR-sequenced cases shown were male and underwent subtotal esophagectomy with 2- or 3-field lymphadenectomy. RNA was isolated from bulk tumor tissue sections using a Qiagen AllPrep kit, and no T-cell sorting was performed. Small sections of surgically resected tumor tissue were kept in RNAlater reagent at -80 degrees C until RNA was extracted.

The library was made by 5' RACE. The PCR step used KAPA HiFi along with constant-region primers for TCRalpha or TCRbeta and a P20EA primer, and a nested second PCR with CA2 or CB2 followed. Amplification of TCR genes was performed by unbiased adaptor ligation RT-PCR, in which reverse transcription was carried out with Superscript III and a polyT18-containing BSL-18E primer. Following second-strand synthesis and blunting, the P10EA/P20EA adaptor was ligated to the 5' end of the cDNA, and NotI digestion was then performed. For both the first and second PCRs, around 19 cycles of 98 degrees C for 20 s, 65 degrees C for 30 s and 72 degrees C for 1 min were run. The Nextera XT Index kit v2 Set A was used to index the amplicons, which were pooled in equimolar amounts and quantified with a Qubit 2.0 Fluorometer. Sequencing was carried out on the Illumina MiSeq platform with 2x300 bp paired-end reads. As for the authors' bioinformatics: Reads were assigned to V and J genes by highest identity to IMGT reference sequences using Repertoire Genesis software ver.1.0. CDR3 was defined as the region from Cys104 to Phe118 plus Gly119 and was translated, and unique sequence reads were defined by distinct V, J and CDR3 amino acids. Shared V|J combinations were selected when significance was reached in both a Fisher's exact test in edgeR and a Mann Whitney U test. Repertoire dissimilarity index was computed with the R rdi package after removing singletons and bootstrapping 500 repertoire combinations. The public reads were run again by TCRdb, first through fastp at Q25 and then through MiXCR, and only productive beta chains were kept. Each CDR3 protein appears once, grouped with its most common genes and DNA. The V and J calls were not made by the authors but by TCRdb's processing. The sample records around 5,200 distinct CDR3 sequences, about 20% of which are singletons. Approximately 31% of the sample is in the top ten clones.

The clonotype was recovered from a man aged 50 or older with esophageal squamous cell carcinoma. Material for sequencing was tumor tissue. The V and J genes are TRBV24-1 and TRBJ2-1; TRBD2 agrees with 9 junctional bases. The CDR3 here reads CATSDPRGGGLAEQFF. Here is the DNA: TGTGCCACCAGTGATCCGCGGGGGGGAGGATTGGCTGAGCAGTTCTTC.